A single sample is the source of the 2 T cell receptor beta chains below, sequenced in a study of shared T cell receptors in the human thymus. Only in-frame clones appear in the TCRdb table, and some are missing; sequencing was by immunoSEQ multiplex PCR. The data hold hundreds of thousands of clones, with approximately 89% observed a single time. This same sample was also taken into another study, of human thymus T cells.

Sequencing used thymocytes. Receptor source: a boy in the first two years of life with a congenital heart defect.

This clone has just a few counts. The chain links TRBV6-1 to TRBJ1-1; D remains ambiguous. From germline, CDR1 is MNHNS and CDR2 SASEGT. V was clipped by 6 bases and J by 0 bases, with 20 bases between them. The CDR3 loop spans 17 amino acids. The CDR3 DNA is TGTGCCAGCAGCGAAACTAACTCCAACCCCATGAACACTGAAGCTTTCTTT. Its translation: CASSETNSNPMNTEAFF.

The CDR3 DNA sequence: TGTGCCAGCAGCTTACCGGGGCAGGGGTATGGCTACACCTTC. The encoded protein is CASSLPGQGYGYTF. The V gene is TRBV7-2, the J gene TRBJ1-2; tentatively, D is TRBD1 (6 bases). This CDR3 spans 14 amino acids. Trimming took 2 bases from V and 5 from J, leaving 12 bases between them. From germline, CDR1 is SGHTA and CDR2 FQGNSA.